This TCR beta chain was identified in a study of blood T cell repertoires in COVID-19. Overall study: Material from acute and convalescent COVID-19 was sourced from the United States, Italy and Spain. PBMCs, B-cell-depleted T cells, or T cells were the source of the cDNA or gDNA that made up the material.

Between the trimmed V and J ends, which lost 0 bases and 3 bases, there was a span of 9 bases. Per germline, CDR1 MNHEY and CDR2 SVGAGI. This CDR3 spans 15 amino acids. In the authors' methods: Amplification of reference gene primers was used by the study to estimate nucleated cell counts. The protocol was immunoSEQ multiplex PCR, while the TCRdb copy is restricted to in-frame clones and leaves out a portion. V and J calls and clone size come straight from that table; D and trimming were deduced from the DNA. Of about 240,000 clones listed, 85% to 90% are singletons. The clonotype originates from a woman aged 65 to 85 with active or convalescent COVID-19. The chain is built from TRBV6-5 and TRBJ2-1; D unclear. The material sequenced was peripheral blood. The CDR3 DNA follows: TGTGCCAGCAGTTACTCCGGCAGGCTCTACAATGAGCAGTTCTTC. Translation gives CASSYSGRLYNEQFF.